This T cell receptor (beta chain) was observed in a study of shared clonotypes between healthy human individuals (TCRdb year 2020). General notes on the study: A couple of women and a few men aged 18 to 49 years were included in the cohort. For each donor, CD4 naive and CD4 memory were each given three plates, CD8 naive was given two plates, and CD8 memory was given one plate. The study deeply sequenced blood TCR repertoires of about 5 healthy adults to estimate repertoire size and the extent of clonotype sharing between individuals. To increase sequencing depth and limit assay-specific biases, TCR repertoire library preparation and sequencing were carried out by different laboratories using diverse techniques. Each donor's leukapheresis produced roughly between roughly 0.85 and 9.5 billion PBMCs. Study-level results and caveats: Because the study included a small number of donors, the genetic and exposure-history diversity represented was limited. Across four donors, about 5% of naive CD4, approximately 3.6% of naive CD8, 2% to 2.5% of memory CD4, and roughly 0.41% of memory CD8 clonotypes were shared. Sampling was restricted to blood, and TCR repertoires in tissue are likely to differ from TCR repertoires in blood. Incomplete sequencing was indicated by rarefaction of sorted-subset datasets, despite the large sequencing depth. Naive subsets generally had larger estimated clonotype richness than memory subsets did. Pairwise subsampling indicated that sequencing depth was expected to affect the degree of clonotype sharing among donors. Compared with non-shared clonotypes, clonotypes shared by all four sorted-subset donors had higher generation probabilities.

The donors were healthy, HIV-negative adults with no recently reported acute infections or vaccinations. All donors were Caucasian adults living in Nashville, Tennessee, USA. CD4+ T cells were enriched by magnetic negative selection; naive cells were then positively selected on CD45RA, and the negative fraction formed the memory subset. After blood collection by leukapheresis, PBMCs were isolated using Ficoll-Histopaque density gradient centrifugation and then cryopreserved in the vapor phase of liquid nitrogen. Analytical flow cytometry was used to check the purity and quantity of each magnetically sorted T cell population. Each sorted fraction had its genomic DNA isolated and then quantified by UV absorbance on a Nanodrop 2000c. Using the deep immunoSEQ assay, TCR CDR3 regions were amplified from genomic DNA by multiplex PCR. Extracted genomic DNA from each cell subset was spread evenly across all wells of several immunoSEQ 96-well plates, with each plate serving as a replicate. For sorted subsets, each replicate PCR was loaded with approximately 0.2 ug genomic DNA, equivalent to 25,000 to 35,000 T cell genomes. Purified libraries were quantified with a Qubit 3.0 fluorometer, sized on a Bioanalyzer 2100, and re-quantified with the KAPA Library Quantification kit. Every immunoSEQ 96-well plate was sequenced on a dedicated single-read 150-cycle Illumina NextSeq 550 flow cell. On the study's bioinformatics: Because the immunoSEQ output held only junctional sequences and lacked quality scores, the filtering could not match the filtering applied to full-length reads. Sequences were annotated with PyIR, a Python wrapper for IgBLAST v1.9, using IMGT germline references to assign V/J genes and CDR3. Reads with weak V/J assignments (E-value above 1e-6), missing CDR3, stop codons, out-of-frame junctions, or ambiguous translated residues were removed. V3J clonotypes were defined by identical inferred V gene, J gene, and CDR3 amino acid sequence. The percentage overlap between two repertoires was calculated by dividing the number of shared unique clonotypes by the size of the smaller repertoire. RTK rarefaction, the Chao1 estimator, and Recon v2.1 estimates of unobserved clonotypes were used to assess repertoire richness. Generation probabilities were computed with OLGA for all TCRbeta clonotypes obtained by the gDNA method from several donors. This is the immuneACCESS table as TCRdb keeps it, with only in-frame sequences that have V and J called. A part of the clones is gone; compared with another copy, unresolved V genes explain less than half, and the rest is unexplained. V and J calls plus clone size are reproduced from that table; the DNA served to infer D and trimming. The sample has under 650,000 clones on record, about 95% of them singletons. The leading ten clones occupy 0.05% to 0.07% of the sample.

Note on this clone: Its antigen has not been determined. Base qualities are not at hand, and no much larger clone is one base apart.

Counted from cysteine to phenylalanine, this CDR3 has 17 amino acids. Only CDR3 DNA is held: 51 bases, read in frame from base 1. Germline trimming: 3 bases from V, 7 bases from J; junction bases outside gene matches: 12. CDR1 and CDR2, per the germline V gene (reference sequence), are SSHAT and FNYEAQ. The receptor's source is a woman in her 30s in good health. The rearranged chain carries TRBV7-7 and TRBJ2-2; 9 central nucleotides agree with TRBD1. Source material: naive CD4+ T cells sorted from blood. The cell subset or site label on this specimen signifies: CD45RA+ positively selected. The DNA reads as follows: TGTGCCAGCAGCTTGAGATCCGGGACAGGGAAGAACGGGGAGCTGTTTTTT. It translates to CASSLRSGTGKNGELFF.